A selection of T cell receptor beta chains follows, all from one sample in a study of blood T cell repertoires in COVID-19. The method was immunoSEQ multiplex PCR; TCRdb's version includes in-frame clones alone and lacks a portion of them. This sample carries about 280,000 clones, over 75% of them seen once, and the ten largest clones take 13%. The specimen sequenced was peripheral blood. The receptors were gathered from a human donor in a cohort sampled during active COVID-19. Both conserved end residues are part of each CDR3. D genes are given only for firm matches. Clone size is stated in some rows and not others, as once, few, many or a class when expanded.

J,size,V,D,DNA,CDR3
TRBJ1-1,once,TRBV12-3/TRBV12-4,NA,TGTGCCAGTAATGGGGGAGGCGGCCAGAGGGCTTTCTTT,CASNGGGGQRAFF
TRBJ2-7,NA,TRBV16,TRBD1,TGTGCCAGCAGCCAAAGGGGGCAGGGGGCTAACGAGCAGTACTTC,CASSQRGQGANEQYF
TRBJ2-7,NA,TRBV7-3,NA,TGTGCCAGCAGCTTCATGCCCGGGTTCGAGCAGTACTTC,CASSFMPGFEQYF
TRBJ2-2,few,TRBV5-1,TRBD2,TGCGCCAGCAGCCACCTTCCCGGCTCCGGGACTAGCGGGAGAGGCGCCGGGGAGCTGTTTTTT,CASSHLPGSGTSGRGAGELFF
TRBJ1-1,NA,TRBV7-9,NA,TGTGCCAGCAGTTATAACATGAACACTGAAGCTTTCTTT,CASSYNMNTEAFF
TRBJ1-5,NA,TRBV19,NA,TGTGCCAGTAGTATAGAAGGGAGTCAGCCCCAGCATTTT,CASSIEGSQPQHF
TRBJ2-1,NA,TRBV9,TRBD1,TGTGCCAGCAGCGCCCCACAGGGGTTAAACAATGAGCAGTTCTTC,CASSAPQGLNNEQFF
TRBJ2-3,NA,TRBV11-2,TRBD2,TGTGCCAGCAGCTTGAGCCTAGCGGGCACAGATACGCAGTATTTT,CASSLSLAGTDTQYF
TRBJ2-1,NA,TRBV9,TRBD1,TGTGCCAGCAGCGCGAGACAGGGCGCCGGCTCCTACAATGAGCAGTTCTTC,CASSARQGAGSYNEQFF
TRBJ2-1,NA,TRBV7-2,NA,TGTGCCAGCAGCTTAGCGCGTAGTTCCAGGGCCAATGAGCAGTTCTTC,CASSLARSSRANEQFF
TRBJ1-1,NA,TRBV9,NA,TGTGCCAGCAGCGTAGACGATGGAGACACTGAAGCTTTCTTT,CASSVDDGDTEAFF
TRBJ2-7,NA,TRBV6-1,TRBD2,TGTGCCAGCAGTGAAGCGGTTGCTAGCGGGTACGAGCAGTACTTC,CASSEAVASGYEQYF
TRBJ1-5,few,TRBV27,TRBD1,TGTGCCAGTTGGACAGGGGGCATGAGGCAGCCCCAGCATTTT,CASWTGGMRQPQHF
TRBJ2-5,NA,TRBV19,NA,TGTGCCAGTAGTATAGTGGGTAGCGGAGTACAAGAGACCCAGTACTTC,CASSIVGSGVQETQYF
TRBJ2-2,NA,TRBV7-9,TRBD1,TGTGCCAGCAGGGCCACCGGGACAGGGGGATCCGGGGAGCTGTTTTTT,CASRATGTGGSGELFF
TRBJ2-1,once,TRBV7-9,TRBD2,TGTGCCAGCAGCGGCGGGACTAGCTTTTTTAGTGAGCAGTTCTTC,CASSGGTSFFSEQFF
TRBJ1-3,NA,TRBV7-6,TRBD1,TGTGCCAGCAGCTTACCCACCAACTTCGGACAGGGTTCTGGAAACACCATATATTTT,CASSLPTNFGQGSGNTIYF
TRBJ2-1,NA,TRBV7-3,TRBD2,TGTGCCAGCAGCGTCGGACTAGAGGGGAATGAGCAGTTCTTC,CASSVGLEGNEQFF
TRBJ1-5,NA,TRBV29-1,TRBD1,TGCAGCGTTCGGACAGGTTGGAATCAGCCCCAGCATTTT,CSVRTGWNQPQHF
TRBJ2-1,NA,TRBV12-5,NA,TGTGCTAGTGCCCAGACTGAATACAATGAGCAGTTCTTC,CASAQTEYNEQFF
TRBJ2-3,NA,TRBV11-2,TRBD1,TGTGCCAGCAGCACGCGTCAGGGGGGCACAGATACGCAGTATTTT,CASSTRQGGTDTQYF
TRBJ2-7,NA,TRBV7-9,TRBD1,TGTGCCAGCAGCTTAAATTCAGGGGGTCCGGGCGAGCAGTACTTC,CASSLNSGGPGEQYF
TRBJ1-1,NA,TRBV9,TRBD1,TGTGCCAGCAGCGTGGGACAGCTGAACACTGAAGCTTTCTTT,CASSVGQLNTEAFF
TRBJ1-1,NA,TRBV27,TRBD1,TGTGCCAGCAGCCCCGGGACAGTCAAAGCCACTGAAGCTTTCTTT,CASSPGTVKATEAFF
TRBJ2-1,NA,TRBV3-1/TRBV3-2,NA,TGTGCCAGCAGCCAAGATGGCAGGGTCCGGTACGGCAATGAGCAGTTCTTC,CASSQDGRVRYGNEQFF
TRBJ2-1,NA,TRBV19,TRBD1,TGTGCCAGTAGTACTGGACAGGAGTATAGTGAGCAGTTCTTC,CASSTGQEYSEQFF
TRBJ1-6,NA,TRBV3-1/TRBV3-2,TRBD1,TGTGCCAGCAGCCTACAGGGGAATTCACCCCTCCACTTT,CASSLQGNSPLHF
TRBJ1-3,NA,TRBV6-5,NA,TGTGCCAGCACCATGACAGCCTCTGGAAACACCATATATTTT,CASTMTASGNTIYF
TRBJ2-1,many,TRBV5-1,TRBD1,TGCGCCAGCGCCCGGACAGGGGCGGGCAATGAGCAGTTCTTC,CASARTGAGNEQFF
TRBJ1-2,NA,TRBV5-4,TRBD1,TGTGCCAGCAGCGAACAACAGGGGGGGGTCTATGGCTACACCTTC,CASSEQQGGVYGYTF
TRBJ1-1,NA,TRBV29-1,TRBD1,TGCAGCGTTGAGGGGTCTACAGGGGACACTGAAGCTTTCTTT,CSVEGSTGDTEAFF
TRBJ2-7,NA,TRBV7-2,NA,TGTGCCAGCAGCTTTAGTAGGACAATGACCTACGAGCAGTACTTC,CASSFSRTMTYEQYF
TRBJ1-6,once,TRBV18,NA,TGTGCCAGCTCATCGAAAACAGGGTTCAGTATTTCACCCCTCCACTTT,CASSSKTGFSISPLHF
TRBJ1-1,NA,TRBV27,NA,TGTGCCAGCAGTTTTGGGGGGGAGAACACTGAAGCTTTCTTT,CASSFGGENTEAFF
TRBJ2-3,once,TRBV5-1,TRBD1,TGCGCCAGCCGGACAGGGAGACAAGGAGATACGCAGTATTTT,CASRTGRQGDTQYF
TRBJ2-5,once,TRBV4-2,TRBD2,TGTGCCAGCAGCCAAGGGAGCGGGGACCAAGAGACCCAGTACTTC,CASSQGSGDQETQYF
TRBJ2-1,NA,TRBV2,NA,TGTGCCAGCGCGGGGAAGGGTAGCAACAATGAGCAGTTCTTC,CASAGKGSNNEQFF
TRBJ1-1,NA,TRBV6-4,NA,TGTGCCAGCAGTGCCCTATATAACACTGAAGCTTTCTTT,CASSALYNTEAFF
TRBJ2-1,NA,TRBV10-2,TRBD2,TGCGCCACGACTAGCGGACAAAACAATGAGCAGTTCTTC,CATTSGQNNEQFF
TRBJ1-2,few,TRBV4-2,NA,TGTGCCAGCAGCCCTTTCGCAGGGACTAACTATGGCTACACCTTC,CASSPFAGTNYGYTF
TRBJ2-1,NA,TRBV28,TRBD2,TGTGCCAGCAGCCGACTAGCGGGGGATGACAATGAGCAGTTCTTC,CASSRLAGDDNEQFF
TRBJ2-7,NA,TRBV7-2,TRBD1,TGTGCCAGCAGCCGTGGGACAGGGGCGCACGAGCAGTACTTC,CASSRGTGAHEQYF
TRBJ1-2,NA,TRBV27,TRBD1,TGTGCCAGCAGAAATCGGGACAGGGGCGGCGGCTACACCTTC,CASRNRDRGGGYTF
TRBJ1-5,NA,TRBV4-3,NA,TGCGCCAGCAGCCAAGACCATGATCAGCCCCAGCATTTT,CASSQDHDQPQHF
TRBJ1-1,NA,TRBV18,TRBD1,TGTGCCAGCTCTCTCAAACAGGGGACTGAAGCTTTCTTT,CASSLKQGTEAFF
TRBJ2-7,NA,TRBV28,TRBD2,TGTGCCAGCAGTCTCTGGGAGGGCCGGTACGAGCAGTACTTC,CASSLWEGRYEQYF
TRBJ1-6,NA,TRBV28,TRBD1,TGTGCCAGCAGGCAAGGGACAGGGGCCCCCTCACCCCTCCACTTT,CASRQGTGAPSPLHF
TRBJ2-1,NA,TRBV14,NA,TGTGCCAGCAGCCAAACAAACACCAACCCCTACAATGAGCAGTTCTTC,CASSQTNTNPYNEQFF
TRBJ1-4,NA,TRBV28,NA,TGTGCCAGCAGTTTATCCCCTGGCAGGGGTGGCGAAAAACTGTTTTTT,CASSLSPGRGGEKLFF
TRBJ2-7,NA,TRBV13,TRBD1,TGTGCCAGCAGCTCGCTCGGGACAGGGGGCCACGAGCAGTACTTC,CASSSLGTGGHEQYF
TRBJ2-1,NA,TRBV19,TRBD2,TGTGCCAGTAGTATTCTAGCGGGAGCTTCCAATGAGCAGTTCTTC,CASSILAGASNEQFF
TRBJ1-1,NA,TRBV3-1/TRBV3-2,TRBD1,TGTGCCAGCACGGACGGACAGGGGGCGACCCGTACTTTCTTT,CASTDGQGATRTFF
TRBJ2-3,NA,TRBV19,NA,TGTGCCAGTAGTATAGTGGGCGGGGGCACAGATACGCAGTATTTT,CASSIVGGGTDTQYF
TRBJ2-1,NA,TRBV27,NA,TGTGCCAGCAGTTCACCCCCCGGGGTTGAGCAGTTCTTC,CASSSPPGVEQFF
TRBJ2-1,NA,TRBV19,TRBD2,TGTGCCACCTCCCTACTAGCGGATAATGAGCAGTTCTTC,CATSLLADNEQFF
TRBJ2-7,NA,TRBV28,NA,TGTGCCAGCAGGGGGGCCTTTTACGAGCAGTACTTC,CASRGAFYEQYF
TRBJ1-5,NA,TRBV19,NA,TGTGCCAGTAGAGGGGATGGACGGGGGGCGAATCAGCCCCAGCATTTT,CASRGDGRGANQPQHF
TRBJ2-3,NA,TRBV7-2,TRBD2,TGTGCCAGCAGCTTCACTAGCGGGGACACAGATACGCAGTATTTT,CASSFTSGDTDTQYF
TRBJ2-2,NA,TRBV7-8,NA,TGTGCCAGCAGCCGCAGGGGCGGGAGCACCGGGGAGCTGTTTTTT,CASSRRGGSTGELFF
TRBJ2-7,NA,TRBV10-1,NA,TGCGCCAGCAGAAAAGGGGAAGAAACTCCAGACCCGCGGCCGTACTTC,CASRKGEETPDPRPYF